This T cell receptor (beta chain) derives from a study of CD8 T cells in Susac syndrome. This CDR3 has 14 amino acids. Trimming pared 4 bases from V and 7 bases from J, leaving 16 bases between. Germline CDR1 SGHAT, CDR2 FQNNGV. RNA amounts of roughly 0.5 to 1 ug underwent reverse transcription with random hexamers. The authors amplified TCR beta CDR3 across 54 Vbeta and 13 Jbeta using immunoSEQ multiplex PCR. TCRdb independently ran MiXCR on the immunoSEQ multiplex PCR reads; one entry per CDR3 protein. Found here are 150,000 to 200,000 distinct CDR3 sequences, just under 95% of them singletons; the top ten hold over 0.08%. TEMRA cells underwent FACS enrichment and CD8+ and CD4+ T cells underwent negative isolation.

V is TRBV11-2 and J is TRBJ1-2; possibly TRBD1 for D (5 bases). This sequence was found in a human donor in good health. What was sequenced was CD4+ T cells from PBMCs. CDR3 in amino acids: CASSSIGAQGGYTF. As DNA, the CDR3 is TGTGCCAGCAGCTCGATCGGGGCCCAAGGTGGCTACACCTTC.